This record concerns one TCR beta chain sequence. The target antigen is unknown. The data originate from a study of shared clonotypes between healthy human individuals. Study-wide results and limits: Though the depth was large, rarefaction showed that sorted-subset sequencing was incomplete.

The CDR3 is made up of 12 amino acids. Germline lookup yields CDR1 MNHNS and CDR2 SASEGT. V was trimmed by 2 bases and J by 7 bases, leaving 9 bases between them. Execution of the assay was at deep level. Sequencing used immunoSEQ multiplex PCR; TCRdb keeps in-frame clones, though not all of them. The sample has 2 million to 2.5 million clones; roughly 93% are singletons. The sequenced material came from naive CD4+ T cells from PBMCs. Documented subset: CD45RA+ positively selected. This clonotype originated in a man aged 18 to 35 in good health. Some clones in this sample may be carry-over from other donors' samples. V usage is TRBV6-1 and J usage is TRBJ2-7, with D unclear. CDR3 nucleotides: TGTGCCAGCAGTGAATTCGGCGTAGAGCAGTACTTC. Translating gives CASSEFGVEQYF.